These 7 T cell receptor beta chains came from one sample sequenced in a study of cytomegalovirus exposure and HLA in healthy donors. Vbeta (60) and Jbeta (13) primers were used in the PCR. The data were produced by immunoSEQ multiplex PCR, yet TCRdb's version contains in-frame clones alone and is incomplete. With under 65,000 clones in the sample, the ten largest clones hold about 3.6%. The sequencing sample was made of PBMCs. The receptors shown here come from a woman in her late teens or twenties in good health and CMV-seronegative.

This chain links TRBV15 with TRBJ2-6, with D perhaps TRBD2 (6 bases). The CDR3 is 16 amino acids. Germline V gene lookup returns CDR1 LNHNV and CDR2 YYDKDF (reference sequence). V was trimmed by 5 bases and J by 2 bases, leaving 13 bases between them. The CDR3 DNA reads TGTGCCACCAGCCCAGGAGGGATGGCTGGGGCCAACGTCCTGACTTTC. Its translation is CATSPGGMAGANVLTF.

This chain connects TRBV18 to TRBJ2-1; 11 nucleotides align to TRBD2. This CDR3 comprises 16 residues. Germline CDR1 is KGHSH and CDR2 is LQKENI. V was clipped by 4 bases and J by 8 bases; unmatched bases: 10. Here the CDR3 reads CASSLQTSGSGYEQFF. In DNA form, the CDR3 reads TGTGCCAGCTCACTACAAACTAGCGGGAGCGGATATGAGCAGTTCTTC.

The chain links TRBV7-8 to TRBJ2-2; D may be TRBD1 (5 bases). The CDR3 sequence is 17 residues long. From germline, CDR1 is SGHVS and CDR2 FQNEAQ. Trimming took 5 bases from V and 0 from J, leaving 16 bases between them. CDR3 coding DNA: TGTGCCAGCAGCCCCGGTCGTGGCAGGGCGAACACCGGGGAGCTGTTTTTT. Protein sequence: CASSPGRGRANTGELFF.

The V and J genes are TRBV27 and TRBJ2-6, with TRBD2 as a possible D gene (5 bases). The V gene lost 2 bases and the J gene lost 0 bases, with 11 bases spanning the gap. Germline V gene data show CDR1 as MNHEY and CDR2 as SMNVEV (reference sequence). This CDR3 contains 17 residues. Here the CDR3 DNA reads TGTGCCAGCAGTTTAGGCAGACTAATCTCTGGGGCCAACGTCCTGACTTTC. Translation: CASSLGRLISGANVLTF.

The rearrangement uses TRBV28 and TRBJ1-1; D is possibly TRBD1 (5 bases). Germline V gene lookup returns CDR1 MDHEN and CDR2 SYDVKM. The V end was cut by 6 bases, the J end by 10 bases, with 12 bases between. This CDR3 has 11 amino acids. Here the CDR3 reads CASRAGGVAFF. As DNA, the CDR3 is TGTGCCAGCAGGGCCGGGGGGGTAGCTTTCTTT. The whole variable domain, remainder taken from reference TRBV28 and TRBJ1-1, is DVKVTQSSRYLVKRTGEKVFLECVQDMDHENMFWYRQDPGLGLRLIYFSYDVKMKEKGDIPEGYSVSREKKERFSLILESASTNQTSMYLCASRAGGVAFFGQGTRLTVV.

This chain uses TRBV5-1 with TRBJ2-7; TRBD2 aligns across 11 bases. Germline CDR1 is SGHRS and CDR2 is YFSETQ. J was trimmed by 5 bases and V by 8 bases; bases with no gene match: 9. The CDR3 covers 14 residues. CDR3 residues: CASRTSGGAHEQYF. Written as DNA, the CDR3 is TGCGCCAGTAGAACTAGCGGGGGTGCCCACGAGCAGTACTTC.

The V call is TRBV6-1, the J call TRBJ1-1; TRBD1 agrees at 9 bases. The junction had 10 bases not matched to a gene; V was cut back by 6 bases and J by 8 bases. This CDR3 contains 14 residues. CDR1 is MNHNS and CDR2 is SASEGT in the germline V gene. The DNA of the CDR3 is TGTGCCAGCAGCCGAAGGGACAGGGTACGAGAAGCTTTCTTT. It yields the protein CASSRRDRVREAFF.